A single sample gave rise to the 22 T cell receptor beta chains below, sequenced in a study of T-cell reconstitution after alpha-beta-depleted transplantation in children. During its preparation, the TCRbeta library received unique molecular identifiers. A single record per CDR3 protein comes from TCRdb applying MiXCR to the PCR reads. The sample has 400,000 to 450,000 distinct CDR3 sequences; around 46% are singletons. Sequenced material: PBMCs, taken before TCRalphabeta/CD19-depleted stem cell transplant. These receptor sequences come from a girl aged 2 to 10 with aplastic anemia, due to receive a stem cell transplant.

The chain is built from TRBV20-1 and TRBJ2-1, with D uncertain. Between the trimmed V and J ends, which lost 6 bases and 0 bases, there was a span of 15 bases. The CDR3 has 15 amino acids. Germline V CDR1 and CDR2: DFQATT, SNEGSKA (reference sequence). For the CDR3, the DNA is TGCAGTGCGCCGCGACTTGCTAGCTCCTACAATGAGCAGTTCTTC. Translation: CSAPRLASSYNEQFF.

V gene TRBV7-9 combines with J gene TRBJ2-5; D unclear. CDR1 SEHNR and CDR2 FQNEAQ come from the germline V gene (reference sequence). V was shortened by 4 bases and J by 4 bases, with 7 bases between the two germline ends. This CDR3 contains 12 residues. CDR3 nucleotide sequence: TGTGCCAGCAGCTCCCCTGTAGAGACCCAGTACTTC. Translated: CASSSPVETQYF. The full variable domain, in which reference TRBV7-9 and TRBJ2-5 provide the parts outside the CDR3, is DTGVSQNPRHKITKRGQNVTFRCDPISEHNRLYWYRQTLGQGPEFLTYFQNEAQLEKSRLLSDRFSAERPKGSFSTLEIQRTEQGDSAMYLCASSSPVETQYFGPGTRLLVL.

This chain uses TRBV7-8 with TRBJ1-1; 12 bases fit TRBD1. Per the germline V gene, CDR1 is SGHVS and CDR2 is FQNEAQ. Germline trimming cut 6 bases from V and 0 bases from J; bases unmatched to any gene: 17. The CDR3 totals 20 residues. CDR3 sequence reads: CASSLIYLFGTGGLNTEAFF. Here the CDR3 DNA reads TGTGCCAGCAGTTTAATCTATCTTTTCGGGACAGGGGGCTTGAACACTGAAGCTTTCTTT.

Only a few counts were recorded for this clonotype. CDR3 amino acids: CASSERTGLYEQYF. The DNA of the CDR3 is TGTGCCAGCAGTGAAAGGACAGGATTATACGAGCAGTACTTC. The V and J genes are TRBV2 and TRBJ2-7, with 7 bases aligning to TRBD1. V gave up 2 bases and J gave up 4 bases; unmatched junction bases: 5. The CDR3 covers 14 residues. The germline gives CDR1 SNHLY, CDR2 FYNNEI.

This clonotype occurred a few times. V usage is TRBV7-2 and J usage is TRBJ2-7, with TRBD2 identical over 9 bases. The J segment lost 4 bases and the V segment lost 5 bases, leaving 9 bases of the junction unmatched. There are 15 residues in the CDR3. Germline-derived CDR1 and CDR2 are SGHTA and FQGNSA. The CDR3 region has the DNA TGTGCCAGCAGCCCAGCGGGGGGCGCATTTTACGAGCAGTACTTC. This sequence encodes CASSPAGGAFYEQYF.

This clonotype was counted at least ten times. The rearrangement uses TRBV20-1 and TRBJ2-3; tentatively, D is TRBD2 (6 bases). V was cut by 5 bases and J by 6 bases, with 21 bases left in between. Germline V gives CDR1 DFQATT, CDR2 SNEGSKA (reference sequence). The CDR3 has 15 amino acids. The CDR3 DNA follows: TGCAGTGCTCCGTTGACTAGGATAGACTATGATACGCAGTATTTT. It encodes CSAPLTRIDYDTQYF.

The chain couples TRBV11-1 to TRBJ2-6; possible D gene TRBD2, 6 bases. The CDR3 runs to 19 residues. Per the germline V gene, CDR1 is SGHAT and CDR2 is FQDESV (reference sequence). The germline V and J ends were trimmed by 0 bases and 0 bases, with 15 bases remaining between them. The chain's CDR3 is CASSLAKQGTGSGANVLTF. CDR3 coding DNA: TGTGCCAGCAGCTTAGCGAAACAAGGGACTGGCTCTGGGGCCAACGTCCTGACTTTC.

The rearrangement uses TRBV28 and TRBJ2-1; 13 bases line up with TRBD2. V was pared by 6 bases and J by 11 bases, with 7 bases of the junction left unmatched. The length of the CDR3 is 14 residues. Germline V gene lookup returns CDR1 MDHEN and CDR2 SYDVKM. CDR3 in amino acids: CASRATGTSGKQFF. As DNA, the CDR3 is TGTGCCAGCAGGGCAACAGGGACTAGCGGGAAGCAGTTCTTC.

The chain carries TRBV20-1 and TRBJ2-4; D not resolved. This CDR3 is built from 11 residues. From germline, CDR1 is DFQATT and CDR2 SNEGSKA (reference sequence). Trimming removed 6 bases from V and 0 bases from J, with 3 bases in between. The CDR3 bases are TGCAGTGCCATAGCCAAAAACATTCAGTACTTC. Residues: CSAIAKNIQYF.

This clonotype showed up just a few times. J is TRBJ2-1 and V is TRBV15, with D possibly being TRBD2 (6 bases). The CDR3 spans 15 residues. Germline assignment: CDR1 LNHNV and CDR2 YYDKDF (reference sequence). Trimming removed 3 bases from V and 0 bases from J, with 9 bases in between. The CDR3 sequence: CATSSTSRSYNEQFF. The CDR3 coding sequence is TGTGCCACCAGCAGTACTAGCCGCTCCTACAATGAGCAGTTCTTC.

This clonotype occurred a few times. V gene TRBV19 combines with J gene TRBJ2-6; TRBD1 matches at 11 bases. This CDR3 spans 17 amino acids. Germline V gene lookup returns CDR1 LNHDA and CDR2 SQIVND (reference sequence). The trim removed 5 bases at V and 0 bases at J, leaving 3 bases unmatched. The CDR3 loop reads CASSPGQGDSGANVLTF. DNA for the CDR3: TGTGCCAGTAGTCCGGGACAGGGGGACTCTGGGGCCAACGTCCTGACTTTC.

The CDR3: CSARDPRGNEQFF. The CDR3 DNA follows: TGCAGTGCTAGAGACCCCAGGGGCAATGAGCAGTTCTTC. The genes are TRBV20-1 and TRBJ2-1; a weak D match, TRBD1 (6 bases). The V gene lost 0 bases and the J gene lost 6 bases, with 9 bases spanning the gap. The CDR3 covers 13 residues. The germline V gene has CDR1 DFQATT and CDR2 SNEGSKA (reference sequence).

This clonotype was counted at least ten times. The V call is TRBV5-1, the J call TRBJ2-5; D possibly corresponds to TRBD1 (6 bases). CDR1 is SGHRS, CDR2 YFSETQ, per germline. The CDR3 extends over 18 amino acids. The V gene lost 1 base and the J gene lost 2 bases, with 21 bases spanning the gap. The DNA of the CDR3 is TGCGCCAGCAGCTTGTGGGGTGCAGCGAACAGGGTACAAGAGACCCAGTACTTC. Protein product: CASSLWGAANRVQETQYF.

CDR3 protein: CAISEFGSSGDHRFF. In DNA, the CDR3 is TGTGCCATCAGTGAGTTCGGCAGCTCAGGGGATCATCGGTTCTTC. This chain joins TRBV10-3 and TRBJ2-1; perhaps TRBD1 as D (6 bases). Germline CDR1 reads ENHRY; CDR2 reads SYGVKD. V lost 1 base, J lost 15 bases, and 22 bases lay in between. The CDR3 is 15 amino acids.

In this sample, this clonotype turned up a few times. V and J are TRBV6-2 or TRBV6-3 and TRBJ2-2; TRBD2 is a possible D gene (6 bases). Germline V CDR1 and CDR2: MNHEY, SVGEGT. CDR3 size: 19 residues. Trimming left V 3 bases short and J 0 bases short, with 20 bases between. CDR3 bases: TGTGCCAGCAGTTATCTTAGACCGGGAGCACCCGCGAACACCGGGGAGCTGTTTTTT. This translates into CASSYLRPGAPANTGELFF.

For the CDR3, the DNA is TGTGCCAGCAGCAGGACAGGGGCGGACACCGGGGAGCTGTTTTTT. Its protein is CASSRTGADTGELFF. The rearrangement links TRBV7-8 to TRBJ2-2, with 9 bases lining up with TRBD1. This CDR3 region has 15 residues. Germline V gene sequence: CDR1 SGHVS, CDR2 FQNEAQ. V shed 5 bases, J shed 3 bases, and the junction held 4 bases outside the gene matches.

CDR3 residues: CASSIISGGGQVDTQYF. In DNA, the CDR3 is TGTGCCAGCAGTATCATCTCTGGCGGGGGGCAGGTGGATACGCAGTATTTT. This chain connects TRBV7-6 to TRBJ2-3, with TRBD2 matching over 8 bases. Germline-derived CDR1 and CDR2 are SGHVS and FNYEAQ. The V gene end was trimmed by 6 bases and the J gene end by 6 bases; junction bases not matched to a gene: 17. This CDR3 has 17 residues.

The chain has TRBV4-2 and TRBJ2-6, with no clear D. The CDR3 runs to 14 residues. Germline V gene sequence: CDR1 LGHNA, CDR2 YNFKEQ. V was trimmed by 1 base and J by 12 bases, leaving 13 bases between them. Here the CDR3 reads CASSQAPRPGVLTF. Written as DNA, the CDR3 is TGTGCCAGCAGCCAAGCGCCCCGGCCGGGCGTCCTGACTTTC.

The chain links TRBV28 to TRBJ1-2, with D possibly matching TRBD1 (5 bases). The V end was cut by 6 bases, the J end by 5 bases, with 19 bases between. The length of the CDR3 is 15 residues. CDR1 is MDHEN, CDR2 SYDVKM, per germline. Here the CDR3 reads CASSTPRQGQYGYTF. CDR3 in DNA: TGTGCCAGCAGCACTCCTCGTCAGGGCCAATATGGCTACACCTTC.

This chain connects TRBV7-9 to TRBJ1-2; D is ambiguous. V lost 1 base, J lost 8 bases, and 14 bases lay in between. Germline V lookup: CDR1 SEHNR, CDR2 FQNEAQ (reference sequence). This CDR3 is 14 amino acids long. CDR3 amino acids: CASSLGSTGDGYTF. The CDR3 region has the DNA TGTGCCAGCAGCTTAGGTTCGACCGGTGACGGCTACACCTTC. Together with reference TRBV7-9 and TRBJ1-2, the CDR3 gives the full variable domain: DTGVSQNPRHKITKRGQNVTFRCDPISEHNRLYWYRQTLGQGPEFLTYFQNEAQLEKSRLLSDRFSAERPKGSFSTLEIQRTEQGDSAMYLCASSLGSTGDGYTFGSGTRLTVV.

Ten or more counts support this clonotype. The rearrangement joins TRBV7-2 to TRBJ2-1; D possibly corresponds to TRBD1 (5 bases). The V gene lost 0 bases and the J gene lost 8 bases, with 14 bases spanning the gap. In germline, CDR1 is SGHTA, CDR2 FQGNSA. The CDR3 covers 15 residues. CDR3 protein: CASSLASGPPDEQFF. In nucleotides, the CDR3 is TGTGCCAGCAGCTTAGCGTCAGGGCCTCCGGATGAGCAGTTCTTC.

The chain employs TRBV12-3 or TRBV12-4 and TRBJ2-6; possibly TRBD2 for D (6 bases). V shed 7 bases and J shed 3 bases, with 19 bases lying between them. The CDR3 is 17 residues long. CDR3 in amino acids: CASISTSWGDGANVLTF. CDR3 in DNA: TGTGCCAGCATTTCTACCTCCTGGGGGGATGGGGCCAACGTCCTGACTTTC.